This record covers a single TCR beta chain. The source of the sample is a study of blood T cells in healthy people across ages. The CDR3 has 15 residues. From germline, CDR1 is SGHTA and CDR2 FQGNSA. Trimming removed 1 base at V and 4 bases at J, with 13 bases between. The use of a sample-barcoded 5' primer and a J-beta primer mix characterized a second PCR of about 7 to 12 cycles. TCRdb called the 5' RACE reads again in MiXCR, with one record for every CDR3 protein. The repertoire includes around 1,500,000 distinct CDR3 sequences, roughly 27% of them detected once, and roughly 8% sits in the top ten.

This sequence joins TRBV7-2 and TRBJ1-2; tentatively, D is TRBD1 (6 bases). The sequence came from a woman in her 30s in good health. Sample: blood. The CDR3 coding sequence is TGTGCCAGCAGCTTAGGGGTACAGGGAACCTATGGCTACACCTTC. It is translated as CASSLGVQGTYGYTF.